The 23 T cell receptor beta chains given below trace back to one sample, sequenced in a study of blood T cell repertoires in COVID-19. Sequencing was performed with immunoSEQ multiplex PCR; in TCRdb, only in-frame clones are kept and a portion is missing. The table records some 80,000 clones, 90% of them present only once. Sequenced input: peripheral blood. The receptors were gathered from a woman older than 75 with active or convalescent COVID-19.

This chain uses TRBV9 with TRBJ2-1; TRBD2 matches at 13 bases. The ends lost 3 bases at V and 10 bases at J; junction bases unmatched: 7. The CDR3 has 15 residues. CDR1 SGDLS and CDR2 YYNGEE come from the germline V gene. The CDR3 reads CASSGGLAGAGEQFF. CDR3 coding DNA: TGTGCCAGCAGCGGAGGACTAGCGGGGGCAGGCGAGCAGTTCTTC.

The CDR3 loop is CASTWGQGASEQYF. The DNA of the CDR3 is TGTGCCAGCACCTGGGGACAGGGTGCATCGGAGCAGTACTTC. V and J are TRBV2 and TRBJ2-7; 9 positions match TRBD1. J gave up 7 bases and V 7 bases, and 11 bases lay outside the gene matches. CDR1 and CDR2 (germline): SNHLY, FYNNEI. This CDR3 has 14 amino acids.

The chain is built from TRBV25-1 and TRBJ1-3; the match to TRBD1 covers 9 bases. Germline CDR1 MGHDK, CDR2 SYGVNS. CDR3 size: 15 residues. V shed 3 bases, J shed 4 bases, and the junction held 4 bases outside the gene matches. For the CDR3, the DNA is TGTGCCAGCAGTGACCCCGGACAGGGGGGAAACACCATATATTTT. Translation gives CASSDPGQGGNTIYF.

The V call is TRBV28, the J call TRBJ2-3, with TRBD1 identical over 8 bases. CDR1 is MDHEN and CDR2 is SYDVKM in the germline V gene. CDR3 length: 16 amino acids. With 7 bases clipped from V and 1 base from J, the junction kept 10 bases outside the gene matches. This chain's CDR3 is CASTVDGTGGTDTQYF. The DNA for the CDR3 is TGTGCCAGCACCGTCGACGGGACAGGAGGCACAGATACGCAGTATTTT.

This sequence joins TRBV9 and TRBJ2-7; possible D gene TRBD2, 6 bases. V gave up 0 bases and J gave up 7 bases, with 8 bases separating them. Germline CDR1 SGDLS, CDR2 YYNGEE. The CDR3 spans 12 residues. The CDR3 DNA is TGTGCCAGCAGCGTAGTGGCGGGGGAGCAGTACTTC. Its protein product is CASSVVAGEQYF. Based on the CDR3 plus reference TRBV9 and TRBJ2-7, the full variable domain is DSGVTQTPKHLITATGQRVTLRCSPRSGDLSVYWYQQSLDQGLQFLIQYYNGEERAKGNILERFSAQQFPDLHSELNLSSLELGDSALYFCASSVVAGEQYFGPGTRLTVT.

The chain carries TRBV15 and TRBJ2-5; 7 bases match TRBD1. The CDR3 is made up of 13 amino acids. V gave up 5 bases and J gave up 2 bases; unmatched junction bases: 2. Germline values: CDR1 LNHNV, CDR2 YYDKDF (reference sequence). This chain's CDR3 is CATSGGQQETQYF. The CDR3 region has the DNA TGTGCCACCAGCGGGGGACAGCAAGAGACCCAGTACTTC.

The rearrangement joins TRBV4-1 to TRBJ2-1; tentatively, D is TRBD2 (5 bases). In germline, CDR1 is MGHRA, CDR2 YSYEKL. This CDR3 contains 13 residues. Between the trimmed V and J ends, which lost 2 bases and 8 bases, there was a span of 10 bases. The CDR3 sequence: CASSQYGVYEQFF. DNA of the CDR3: TGCGCCAGCAGCCAATACGGGGTCTATGAGCAGTTCTTC.

V usage is TRBV14 and J usage is TRBJ1-2; possibly TRBD1 for D (6 bases). The germline gives CDR1 SGHDN, CDR2 FVKESK. This CDR3 comprises 17 residues. V lost 0 bases and J 7 bases, leaving 21 bases between the germline ends. The CDR3 here is CASSQEATGGLSVGYTF. The CDR3 DNA reads as TGTGCCAGCAGCCAAGAAGCGACAGGCGGGCTTTCAGTTGGCTACACCTTC.

The CDR3 coding sequence is TGTGCCAGCAGGCGGGACAGCCTCAACACTGAAGCTTTCTTT. Its protein product is CASRRDSLNTEAFF. The rearrangement uses TRBV6-5 and TRBJ1-1; the match to TRBD1 covers 7 bases. V was clipped by 6 bases and J by 2 bases; unmatched bases: 6. Per the germline V gene, CDR1 is MNHEY and CDR2 is SVGAGI. The CDR3 contains 14 residues.

This clone was detected only a few times. The CDR3 nucleotides read TGTGCCAGCAGCCAAGAGGGGGCTAGAGCTTTCTTT. It codes for CASSQEGARAFF. This chain connects TRBV3-1 (or the pseudogene TRBV3-2) to TRBJ1-1, with TRBD1 as a possible D gene (6 bases). The ends were cut back, 0 bases at V and 10 bases at J, with 9 bases in the middle. CDR3 length: 12 residues. Germline loops: CDR1 LGHDT, CDR2 YNNKEL (reference sequence).

The gene calls are TRBV11-3 and TRBJ1-4; no reliable D call. The CDR3 totals 14 residues. V shed 1 base and J shed 3 bases, with 6 bases lying between them. CDR1 is SGHNT and CDR2 is YENEEA in the germline V gene. The CDR3 region has the DNA TGTGCCAGCAGCTTAGGAGGGTCTAATGAAAAACTGTTTTTT. Its translation: CASSLGGSNEKLFF.

The chain is built from TRBV6-5 and TRBJ1-1, with D tentatively TRBD1 (6 bases). Germline V gene data show CDR1 as MNHEY and CDR2 as SVGAGI. V gave up 8 bases and J gave up 0 bases, with 13 bases separating them. The CDR3 runs to 14 residues. The CDR3 DNA is TGTGCCAGCTCTCCGGGACAAATGAACACTGAAGCTTTCTTT. The encoded protein is CASSPGQMNTEAFF.

This chain links TRBV11-2 with TRBJ1-2, with D maybe TRBD1 (6 bases). V dropped 0 bases and J dropped 6 bases, with 14 bases sitting between them. Germline values: CDR1 SGHAT, CDR2 FQNNGV. The CDR3 runs 15 residues. For the CDR3, the DNA is TGTGCCAGCAGCTTAGACCGCGGGGGGCGGGATGGCTACACCTTC. Encoded protein: CASSLDRGGRDGYTF.

This clone was found once. The V call is TRBV7-8, the J call TRBJ1-1, with D unclear. V lost 1 base to trimming and J lost 7 bases, with 10 bases between them. This CDR3 spans 13 amino acids. Germline values: CDR1 SGHVS, CDR2 FQNEAQ. CDR3 in DNA: TGTGCCAGCAGCTTAGTAGTATCCCGTGAAGCTTTCTTT. Amino acids: CASSLVVSREAFF. The variable domain in full, completed from reference TRBV7-8 and TRBJ1-1, reads GAGVSQSPRYKVAKRGQDVALRCDPISGHVSLFWYQQALGQGPEFLTYFQNEAQLDKSGLPSDRFFAERPEGSVSTLKIQRTQQEDSAVYLCASSLVVSREAFFGQGTRLTVV.

This clone came up once. This rearrangement joins TRBV7-2 to TRBJ2-1, with 13 nucleotides matching TRBD2. The CDR3 is 16 residues long. CDR1 and CDR2 (germline): SGHTA, FQGNSA. V lost 4 bases, J lost 14 bases, and 14 bases stayed unmatched. CDR3 sequence: CASSSPTITSGGAKFF. The CDR3 bases are TGTGCCAGCAGCTCGCCTACCATAACTAGCGGGGGGGCGAAGTTCTTC.

The V gene is TRBV7-9, the J gene TRBJ2-7; weak D call: TRBD2 (7 bases). Trimming stripped 1 base from V and 6 bases from J, with 16 bases between. CDR1 is SEHNR and CDR2 is FQNEAQ in the germline V gene (reference sequence). The CDR3 runs 15 residues. CDR3 nucleotide sequence: TGTGCCAGCAGCTTAGTCACGGGGGGCCCTGGCGAGCAGTACTTC. Amino acid sequence: CASSLVTGGPGEQYF.

The chain carries TRBV27 and TRBJ1-1, with D possibly being TRBD1 (6 bases). The CDR3 totals 15 residues. Between the trimmed V and J ends, which lost 8 bases and 0 bases, there was a span of 16 bases. The germline gives CDR1 MNHEY, CDR2 SMNVEV (reference sequence). The CDR3 sequence is CASRDTGTMNTEAFF. CDR3 in DNA: TGTGCCAGCCGGGACACCGGGACCATGAACACTGAAGCTTTCTTT.

This rearrangement joins TRBV4-3 to TRBJ1-5, with a possible D match to TRBD1 (5 bases). This CDR3 has 14 residues. The germline gives CDR1 LGHNA, CDR2 YSLEER. The ends were cut back, 4 bases at V and 2 bases at J, with 9 bases in the middle. CDR3 region: CASSPGIGNQPQHF. DNA for the CDR3: TGCGCCAGCAGCCCAGGGATCGGCAATCAGCCCCAGCATTTT.

The rearrangement links TRBV9 to TRBJ2-1; maybe TRBD1 (7 bases). CDR3 length: 12 amino acids. CDR1 is SGDLS, CDR2 YYNGEE, per germline. Trimming cost V 1 base and J 9 bases, with 8 bases left between them. CDR3 sequence: CASSVQGGEQFF. CDR3 nucleotide sequence: TGTGCCAGCAGCGTACAGGGGGGTGAGCAGTTCTTC.

The chain combines TRBV28 with TRBJ1-6, with a possible D match to TRBD1 (6 bases). Germline loops: CDR1 MDHEN, CDR2 SYDVKM. There are 16 residues in the CDR3. V was pared by 7 bases and J by 7 bases, with 20 bases between. The chain's CDR3 is CASKGFYWTVNSPLHF. The CDR3 region has the DNA TGTGCCAGCAAGGGCTTTTACTGGACAGTCAATTCACCCCTCCACTTT.

V and J are TRBV10-3 and TRBJ2-5; no reliable D call. The CDR3 length is 11 residues. V lost 2 bases and J 4 bases, leaving 2 bases between the germline ends. Germline loops: CDR1 ENHRY, CDR2 SYGVKD. The CDR3: CAISERETQYF. CDR3 DNA sequence: TGTGCCATCAGTGAGCGAGAGACCCAGTACTTC.

The rearrangement links TRBV6-2 or TRBV6-3 to TRBJ2-7; 10 bases line up with TRBD2. With 2 bases clipped from V and 3 bases from J, the junction kept 19 bases outside the gene matches. Germline CDR1 is MNHEY and CDR2 is SVGEGT. CDR3 length equals 20 residues. This chain's CDR3 is CASSYGTPWLAGANSYEQYF. CDR3 nucleotide sequence: TGTGCCAGCAGTTACGGAACGCCCTGGCTAGCGGGGGCCAACAGCTACGAGCAGTACTTC.

The V gene is TRBV7-9, the J gene TRBJ2-1; 7 bases are a match to TRBD2. CDR1 and CDR2 from the germline V gene are SEHNR and FQNEAQ (reference sequence). The CDR3 contains 15 residues. Trimming removed 2 bases from V and 7 bases from J; junction bases left unmatched: 8. This CDR3 is CASSLKWDYANEQFF. The DNA for the CDR3 is TGTGCCAGCAGCTTAAAATGGGACTACGCGAATGAGCAGTTCTTC.